This TCR beta chain was captured in a study of cytomegalovirus exposure and HLA in healthy donors. General study points: Per a prior analysis, the majority of TCR beta V segments were productive roughly 87% or roughly 30% of the time. Overall, roughly 170 TCR beta chains were annotated as cytomegalovirus-associated. Donors belonging to an Asian-associated ancestry cluster reportedly showed fewer N-insertions in productive TCRs than the approximately 640-donor mean, according to what a later analysis found. The authors later linked a missense DCLRE1C variant to TCR beta V- and J-gene trimming.

V was pared by 1 base and J by 14 bases, with 15 bases between. Germline values: CDR1 SGHAT, CDR2 FQNNGV. This CDR3 comprises 13 residues. As regards this clone: The antigen remains unidentified.

A multiplex PCR was run with 60 Vbeta primers and 13 Jbeta primers. Libraries were prepared by immunoSEQ multiplex PCR; TCRdb keeps only in-frame clonotypes and omits some of them. Here the sample spans approximately 150,000 clones, about 84% being singletons. The sequencing input was PBMCs. The sequence was obtained from a man aged 18 to 29 in good health and CMV-seronegative. The V call is TRBV11-2, the J call TRBJ2-1; D unresolved. CDR3 amino acids: CASSLGFWVQEFF. DNA for the CDR3: TGTGCCAGCAGCTTAGGTTTCTGGGTGCAGGAGTTCTTC. Supplemented by reference TRBV11-2 and TRBJ2-1, the full variable domain reads EAGVAQSPRYKIIEKRQSVAFWCNPISGHATLYWYQQILGQGPKLLIQFQNNGVVDDSQLPKDRFSAERLKGVDSTLKIQPAKLEDSAVYLCASSLGFWVQEFFGPGTRLTVL.